These 19 T cell receptor beta chains originate from one sample sequenced in a study of T cell changes during pregnancy in multiple sclerosis. Assay used: immunoSEQ multiplex PCR; TCRdb lists only in-frame clones, some missing. The profile covers under 55,000 clones, with approximately 91% appearing a single time and 1.4% to 1.5% taken by the ten largest. The sample comprised PBMCs (not recorded whether the cells were cultured). The origin of the receptors is a female donor with multiple sclerosis, enrolled in a pregnancy study.

This chain links TRBV18 with TRBJ1-1; D call uncertain. CDR1 and CDR2 (germline): KGHSH, LQKENI. CDR3 length equals 14 residues. V dropped 6 bases and J dropped 0 bases, with 11 bases sitting between them. As DNA, the CDR3 is TGTGCCAGCTCCCGTACGCAGGTGAACACTGAAGCTTTCTTT. Translating it yields CASSRTQVNTEAFF.

The genes are TRBV30 and TRBJ1-2; no reliable D call. With 3 bases removed from V and 8 bases from J, the gap between germline ends came to 13 bases. The CDR3 runs to 12 residues. Germline V gene data show CDR1 as GTSNPN and CDR2 as SVGIG (reference sequence). The CDR3 protein is CAWSPTPGGYTF. CDR3 bases: TGTGCCTGGAGCCCAACCCCAGGAGGCTACACCTTC.

V and J are TRBV6-5 and TRBJ1-1; the D is unclear. In germline, CDR1 is MNHEY, CDR2 SVGAGI. Between the trimmed V and J ends, which lost 3 bases and 7 bases, there was a span of 12 bases. CDR3 length: 13 residues. Here the CDR3 DNA reads TGTGCCAGCAGTTATAGGATAGGCCGTGAAGCTTTCTTT. This encodes CASSYRIGREAFF.

The CDR3 sequence is CASSEMGSGRAGDEQFF. The CDR3 DNA sequence: TGTGCCAGCAGTGAAATGGGTAGCGGGAGGGCCGGGGATGAGCAGTTCTTC. V and J are TRBV25-1 and TRBJ2-1; 11 positions agree with TRBD2. Germline CDR1 reads MGHDK; CDR2 reads SYGVNS. The V gene end was trimmed by 2 bases and the J gene end by 8 bases; junction bases not matched to a gene: 11. The CDR3 sequence is 17 residues long.

The chain recombines TRBV6-5 with TRBJ2-1; no firm D call. With 0 bases removed from V and 8 bases from J, the gap between germline ends came to 2 bases. Germline CDR1 reads MNHEY; CDR2 reads SVGAGI. The CDR3 length is 11 residues. This CDR3 reads CASSYSDEQFF. The CDR3 DNA sequence: TGTGCCAGCAGTTACTCGGATGAGCAGTTCTTC.

This chain joins TRBV10-1 and TRBJ2-1; D is ambiguous. The germline V and J ends were trimmed by 1 base and 9 bases, with 10 bases remaining between them. This CDR3 spans 13 amino acids. Germline loops: CDR1 WNHNN, CDR2 SYGVQD (reference sequence). The CDR3 here is CASSEWVSGEQFF. CDR3 in DNA: TGCGCCAGCAGTGAGTGGGTTAGTGGTGAGCAGTTCTTC.

Only one count was recorded for this clone. The chain recombines TRBV6-5 with TRBJ2-7, with D unclear. This CDR3 contains 12 residues. Germline loops: CDR1 MNHEY, CDR2 SVGAGI. Trimming left V 1 base short and J 6 bases short, with 7 bases between. CDR3: CASSYLGGEQYF. The CDR3 DNA reads TGTGCCAGCAGTTACTTGGGTGGCGAGCAGTACTTC.

This clone was seen a single time. The chain combines TRBV7-2 with TRBJ1-3; D not resolved. Germline assignment: CDR1 SGHTA and CDR2 FQGNSA. The V end lost 1 base, the J end lost 0 bases, and 4 bases lay between the germline ends. The CDR3 has 14 amino acids. The CDR3 reads CASSLDSSGNTIYF. The CDR3, as DNA: TGTGCCAGCAGCTTAGACAGCTCTGGAAACACCATATATTTT.

The chain combines TRBV5-1 with TRBJ2-5; D unclear. Gene TRBJ2-7 matches the end of the DNA better, so the J call may be wrong. Germline values: CDR1 SGHRS, CDR2 YFSETQ. The CDR3 runs to 14 residues. The CDR3 sequence is CASSLWAVKYEQYF. The CDR3, as DNA: TGCGCCAGCAGCCTATGGGCTGTTAAATACGAGCAGTACTTC.

In DNA form, the CDR3 reads TGTGCCAGCTCACAAGGGGGCTCTCGCAATGAGCAGTTCTTC. Its translation: CASSQGGSRNEQFF. The genes are TRBV28 and TRBJ2-1; the match to TRBD1 covers 7 bases. The CDR3 contains 14 residues. Germline loops: CDR1 MDHEN, CDR2 SYDVKM. V lost 8 bases, J lost 6 bases, and 10 bases stayed unmatched.

This clone was picked up one time. V gene TRBV4-2 combines with J gene TRBJ2-5, with 7 bases fitting TRBD1. This CDR3 region has 16 residues. The trim removed 0 bases at V and 2 bases at J, leaving 6 bases unmatched. In germline, CDR1 is LGHNA, CDR2 YNFKEQ. CDR3 sequence (DNA): TGTGCCAGCAGCCAAGAAACAGGGGTGGGTCAAGAGACCCAGTACTTC. It specifies CASSQETGVGQETQYF.

The rearrangement uses TRBV10-2 and TRBJ2-7; D may be TRBD2 (6 bases). V was pared by 4 bases and J by 2 bases, with 12 bases between. This CDR3 spans 14 amino acids. Germline lookup yields CDR1 WSHSY and CDR2 SAAADI. CDR3 coding DNA: TGCGCCAGCAGTGCGCCGGGAGAGACCTACGAGCAGTACTTC. It encodes CASSAPGETYEQYF.

The chain joins TRBV2 to TRBJ2-1, with 13 positions matching TRBD2. The germline V gene encodes CDR1 SNHLY and CDR2 FYNNEI. Unmatched junction bases numbered 5, after V lost 6 bases and J lost 9 bases. The CDR3 spans 14 residues. CDR3 in DNA: TGTGCCAGCAGGAGACTAGCGGGAGGCGGTGAGCAGTTCTTC. Its protein is CASRRLAGGGEQFF.

The rearrangement joins TRBV6-6 to TRBJ2-7; D is tentatively TRBD1 or TRBD2 (5 bases each). The germline CDR1 and CDR2 sequences are MNHNY and SVGAGI (reference sequence). The CDR3 consists of 14 residues. V shed 4 bases and J shed 6 bases, with 16 bases lying between them. The CDR3 region is CASSWGTGGGEQYF. The CDR3 bases are TGTGCCAGCAGTTGGGGGACCGGAGGTGGCGAGCAGTACTTC.

Comments on this clone: The same CDR3 can be traced to other DNA sequences in this sample. The chain links TRBV4-2 to TRBJ2-7, with 12 bases that match TRBD2. Germline V CDR1 and CDR2: LGHNA, YNFKEQ. The ends lost 0 bases at V and 4 bases at J; junction bases unmatched: 1. This CDR3 has 15 amino acids. The CDR3 loop reads CASSQETSGSYEQYF. CDR3 sequence (DNA): TGTGCCAGCAGCCAAGAGACTAGCGGGAGTTACGAGCAGTACTTC.

The rearrangement uses TRBV6-5 and TRBJ1-2; tentative D call: TRBD1 (5 bases). The CDR3 sequence is 14 residues long. Trimming cost V 2 bases and J 3 bases, with 10 bases left between them. Germline loops: CDR1 MNHEY, CDR2 SVGAGI. The CDR3 loop is CASSYRGRDYGYTF. CDR3 DNA sequence: TGTGCCAGCAGTTACCGGGGCAGAGACTATGGCTACACCTTC.

The chain couples TRBV13 to TRBJ2-3; 8 bases fit TRBD1. The V and J ends lost 5 bases and 0 bases, in that order; junction bases with no gene match: 4. Germline V lookup: CDR1 PRHDT, CDR2 FYEKMQ (reference sequence). This CDR3 comprises 15 residues. Here the CDR3 reads CASSHRQGSTDTQYF. Written as DNA, the CDR3 is TGTGCCAGCAGCCACCGACAGGGGAGCACAGATACGCAGTATTTT.

V and J are TRBV30 and TRBJ2-2; 10 nucleotides match TRBD2. Looked up from germline, CDR1 is GTSNPN and CDR2 is SVGIG (reference sequence). This CDR3 spans 14 amino acids. V dropped 5 bases and J dropped 6; count of bases not matched to a gene: 6. In DNA, the CDR3 is TGTGCCTGGGCTGGACTAGCGGCGGCCGGGGAGCTGTTTTTT. Translated: CAWAGLAAAGELFF.

This clone was counted a single time. The chain links TRBV2 to TRBJ2-7; tentatively, D is TRBD2 (5 bases). Germline lookup yields CDR1 SNHLY and CDR2 FYNNEI. The CDR3 extends over 14 amino acids. Trimming left V 4 bases short and J 0 bases short, with 10 bases between. CDR3 sequence (DNA): TGTGCCAGCAGTGGGCTTGGGAGCTCCTACGAGCAGTACTTC. Translating gives CASSGLGSSYEQYF.